This TCR beta chain originates from a study of blood T cell repertoires in COVID-19. The CDR3 is made up of 17 amino acids. The V segment lost 1 base and the J segment 2 bases; nucleotides outside the gene matches: 8. CDR1 and CDR2 (germline): SGHRS, YFSETQ. TCRdb's table, derived via immunoSEQ multiplex PCR, lists solely in-frame clones and lacks some. The repertoire includes approximately 250,000 clones, around four fifths of them detected once, and 5.5% to 8% sits in the top ten. This rearrangement joins TRBV5-1 to TRBJ1-2, with TRBD1 matching over 10 bases. The sequenced sample was peripheral blood. This clonotype originated in a woman in her sixties with active or convalescent COVID-19. Here the CDR3 reads CASSLRVTDRGNYGYTF. The CDR3 region has the DNA TGCGCCAGCAGCTTGAGGGTGACGGACAGGGGGAACTATGGCTACACCTTC.